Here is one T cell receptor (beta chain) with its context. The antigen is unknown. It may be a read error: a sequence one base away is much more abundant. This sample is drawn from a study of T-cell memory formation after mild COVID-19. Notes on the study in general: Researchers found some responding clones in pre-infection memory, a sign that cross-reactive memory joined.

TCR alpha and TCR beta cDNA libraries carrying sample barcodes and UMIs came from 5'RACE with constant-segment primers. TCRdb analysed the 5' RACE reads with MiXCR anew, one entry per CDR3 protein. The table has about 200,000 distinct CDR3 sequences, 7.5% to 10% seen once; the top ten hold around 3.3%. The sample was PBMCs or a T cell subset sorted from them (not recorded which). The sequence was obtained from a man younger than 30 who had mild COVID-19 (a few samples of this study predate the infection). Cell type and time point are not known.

The CDR3 DNA follows: TGCGCCAGCAGACAGGTCGGGCTAGCGAGGACAGATACGCAGTATTTT. This codes for CASRQVGLARTDTQYF. The chain carries TRBV5-1 and TRBJ2-3; perhaps TRBD2 as D (6 bases). The CDR3 totals 16 residues. Germline assignment: CDR1 SGHRS and CDR2 YFSETQ. The V end was cut by 5 bases, the J end by 3 bases, with 19 bases between.